A single sample gave rise to the 25 T cell receptor beta chains below, sequenced in a study of glioma-infiltrating T cells after dendritic cell vaccination. Indicated time point: after dendritic cell vaccination, including at tumor progression/relapse. The table came from immunoSEQ multiplex PCR; TCRdb's copy has only in-frame clones and leaves some out. The table lists roughly 100,000 clones, under 85% of them singletons. The sample here was blood, taken after dendritic cell vaccination. Receptors originate from a human donor with glioblastoma.

J is TRBJ1-1 and V is TRBV25-1; no firm D call. This CDR3 is 14 amino acids long. Germline V gene sequence: CDR1 MGHDK, CDR2 SYGVNS. The V and J ends lost 1 base and 6 bases respectively, with 12 bases between them. The CDR3 loop is CASSEFGDGAEAFF. The CDR3 DNA reads as TGTGCCAGCAGTGAATTCGGGGATGGGGCTGAAGCTTTCTTT.

The rearrangement uses TRBV2 and TRBJ2-3, with 9 nucleotides matching TRBD1. Germline V lookup: CDR1 SNHLY, CDR2 FYNNEI. Trimming removed 8 bases from V and 1 base from J; junction bases left unmatched: 4. The CDR3 runs to 14 residues. The CDR3 DNA reads TGTGCCAGCTTAGGACAGGGGCGCACAGATACGCAGTATTTT. This translates into CASLGQGRTDTQYF. The whole variable domain, filled in from reference TRBV2 and TRBJ2-3, reads EPEVTQTPSHQVTQMGQEVILRCVPISNHLYFYWYRQILGQKVEFLVSFYNNEISEKSEIFDDQFSVERPDGSNFTLKIRSTKLEDSAMYFCASLGQGRTDTQYFGPGTRLTVL.

The chain carries TRBV9 and TRBJ1-2, with D uncertain. Deletions cut 3 bases from V and 5 bases from J, with 5 bases between. The CDR3 has 11 amino acids. Germline loops: CDR1 SGDLS, CDR2 YYNGEE. The CDR3 spells CASSAGYGYTF. CDR3 bases: TGTGCCAGCAGCGCCGGTTATGGCTACACCTTC.

This clone came up once. The chain has TRBV19 and TRBJ2-1; maybe TRBD2 (6 bases). Germline values: CDR1 LNHDA, CDR2 SQIVND (reference sequence). The CDR3 spans 15 residues. V shed 5 bases and J shed 4 bases, with 15 bases lying between them. CDR3 nucleotide sequence: TGTGCCAGTAGTCGCTTTGGGCGGGGATACAATGAGCAGTTCTTC. This codes for CASSRFGRGYNEQFF.

The chain joins TRBV6-6 to TRBJ1-2; D might be TRBD1 (6 bases). The CDR3 covers 13 residues. Germline CDR1 MNHNY, CDR2 SVGAGI (reference sequence). Between the trimmed V and J ends, which lost 6 bases and 5 bases, there was a span of 13 bases. Written as DNA, the CDR3 is TGTGCCAGCAGAGCGCCGGGACAATATGGCTACACCTTC. Protein sequence: CASRAPGQYGYTF.

J is TRBJ1-1 and V is TRBV5-1; D is perhaps TRBD1 (5 bases). The CDR3 runs to 15 residues. V was clipped by 4 bases and J by 6 bases, with 19 bases between them. The germline V gene has CDR1 SGHRS and CDR2 YFSETQ. This CDR3 is CASSPQLGLRAEAFF. As DNA, the CDR3 is TGCGCCAGCAGCCCCCAGTTGGGGCTCAGGGCTGAAGCTTTCTTT.

The V and J genes are TRBV12-5 and TRBJ1-1; 10 bases match TRBD1. Germline assignment: CDR1 LGHNT and CDR2 FRNRAP. The CDR3 is made up of 15 amino acids. V lost 1 base and J lost 9; bases outside the gene matches: 8. The CDR3 protein is CASGLAQPGQGKAFF. CDR3 in DNA: TGTGCTAGTGGTTTGGCTCAACCGGGACAGGGGAAAGCTTTCTTT.

This clone was observed a single time. This CDR3 reads CASSINRATDTQYF. The CDR3 bases are TGTGCCAGTAGTATTAACAGGGCCACAGATACGCAGTATTTT. The chain uses TRBV19 and TRBJ2-3, with D possibly matching TRBD1 (6 bases). In germline, CDR1 is LNHDA, CDR2 SQIVND (reference sequence). V lost 3 bases to trimming and J lost 2 bases, with 9 bases between them. The CDR3 loop spans 14 amino acids.

V gene TRBV7-3 combines with J gene TRBJ1-2; possible D gene TRBD1, 5 bases. Trimming cost V 1 base and J 8 bases, with 14 bases left between them. The CDR3 spans 14 residues. The germline V gene has CDR1 SGHTA and CDR2 FQGTGA. The CDR3 spells CASSLNGGDGGYTF. The DNA of the CDR3 is TGTGCCAGCAGCTTAAACGGCGGGGACGGCGGCTACACCTTC.

V is TRBV5-1 and J is TRBJ2-7; 9 nucleotides line up with TRBD1. The length of the CDR3 is 15 residues. J lost 4 bases, V lost 0 bases, and 5 bases had no gene match. Germline CDR1 SGHRS, CDR2 YFSETQ. DNA for the CDR3: TGCGCCAGCAGCTTGGCCGGGACAGGGAATTACGAGCAGTACTTC. Translated: CASSLAGTGNYEQYF.

This chain connects TRBV6-4 to TRBJ2-3; weak D call: TRBD2 (6 bases). V lost 6 bases, J lost 0 bases, and 7 bases lay in between. The germline V gene has CDR1 MRHNA and CDR2 SNTAGT. The CDR3 totals 13 residues. CDR3 DNA: TGTGCCAGCAGGCGGGACAGCACAGATACGCAGTATTTT. This codes for CASRRDSTDTQYF.

The chain employs TRBV5-4 and TRBJ2-7; tentatively, D is TRBD2 (5 bases). V was shortened by 5 bases and J by 5 bases, with 20 bases between the two germline ends. This CDR3 contains 15 residues. The germline CDR1 and CDR2 sequences are SGHNT and YYREEE (reference sequence). DNA for the CDR3: TGTGCCAGCAGTCAGCAAACCGGTTCGGGGAACGAGCAGTACTTC. This sequence encodes CASSQQTGSGNEQYF.

V and J are TRBV7-2 and TRBJ2-5, with TRBD1 matching 8 bases. Per germline, CDR1 SGHTA and CDR2 FQGNSA. CDR3 length equals 15 residues. V shed 10 bases and J 1 base; nucleotides not matched to a gene: 11. CDR3 nucleotide sequence: TGTGCCACCCACCCCGACGACAGGGGCCAAGAGACCCAGTACTTC. It is translated as CATHPDDRGQETQYF.

This clone was counted once. This chain uses TRBV6-1 with TRBJ1-1; 9 bases are shared with TRBD1. CDR3 length: 15 residues. The germline gives CDR1 MNHNS, CDR2 SASEGT. V shed 6 bases, J shed 2 bases, and the junction held 7 bases outside the gene matches. The CDR3 protein is CASSLTGGENTEAFF. As DNA, the CDR3 is TGTGCCAGCAGCTTGACAGGGGGAGAAAACACTGAAGCTTTCTTT.

At least ten counts were recorded for this clone. This rearrangement joins TRBV5-8 to TRBJ1-5; a possible D gene is TRBD1 (6 bases). Trimming stripped 3 bases from V and 4 bases from J, with 14 bases between. Looked up from germline, CDR1 is SGHTS and CDR2 is YDEGEE. The CDR3 spans 15 residues. The CDR3 loop is CASSSTLGQNQPQHF. Here the CDR3 DNA reads TGTGCCAGCAGCTCCACCCTTGGACAGAATCAGCCCCAGCATTTT.

This clone appeared a few times. The genes are TRBV29-1 and TRBJ1-2, with D maybe TRBD1 (5 bases). This CDR3 comprises 14 residues. Trimming stripped 2 bases from V and 2 bases from J, with 12 bases between. CDR1 and CDR2 from the germline V gene are SQVTM and ANQGSEA. This CDR3 reads CSVETGDGNYGYTF. CDR3 in DNA: TGCAGCGTTGAAACGGGGGACGGGAACTATGGCTACACCTTC.

The chain joins TRBV13 to TRBJ1-2, with D possibly being TRBD1 (6 bases). Trimming stripped 3 bases from V and 4 bases from J, with 9 bases between. Per the germline V gene, CDR1 is PRHDT and CDR2 is FYEKMQ (reference sequence). The CDR3 runs to 13 residues. The CDR3 DNA reads as TGTGCCAGCAGCTTCGGACAGCTCTATGGCTACACCTTC. It is translated as CASSFGQLYGYTF.

This clone was seen only a few times. Other DNA sequences within the sample encode an identical CDR3. This chain joins TRBV5-1 and TRBJ2-7; D possibly corresponds to TRBD1 (6 bases). This CDR3 spans 15 amino acids. The germline V and J ends were trimmed by 1 base and 1 base, with 12 bases remaining between them. Germline CDR1 SGHRS, CDR2 YFSETQ. The CDR3 region has the DNA TGCGCCAGCAGCTTGATGGGGGCCTCGTCCTACGAGCAGTACTTC. It encodes CASSLMGASSYEQYF. The variable domain in full, completed from reference TRBV5-1 and TRBJ2-7, reads KAGVTQTPRYLIKTRGQQVTLSCSPISGHRSVSWYQQTPGQGLQFLFEYFSETQRNKGNFPGRFSGRQFSNSRSEMNVSTLELGDSALYLCASSLMGASSYEQYFGPGTRLTVT.

The chain carries TRBV19 and TRBJ1-1; 8 positions agree with TRBD1. This CDR3 is 17 amino acids long. Looked up from germline, CDR1 is LNHDA and CDR2 is SQIVND (reference sequence). V was pared by 5 bases and J by 0 bases, with 11 bases of the junction left unmatched. The CDR3 DNA reads TGTGCCAGTAGTTTCAAGACAGGGGCCAGCATGAACACTGAAGCTTTCTTT. This gives the protein CASSFKTGASMNTEAFF.

The V call is TRBV7-9, the J call TRBJ1-5; 8 bases agree with TRBD1. CDR1 and CDR2 (germline): SEHNR, FQNEAQ (reference sequence). V shed 3 bases and J 4 bases; nucleotides not matched to a gene: 8. The CDR3 length is 16 residues. The CDR3 nucleotides are TGTGCCAGCAGCTTGAGCCCGGACAGGGAGAATCAGCCCCAGCATTTT. Its translation is CASSLSPDRENQPQHF.

V gene TRBV7-2 combines with J gene TRBJ1-4; 8 positions match TRBD1. The CDR3 spans 15 residues. Germline trimming cut 3 bases from V and 8 bases from J; bases unmatched to any gene: 8. Germline V lookup: CDR1 SGHTA, CDR2 FQGNSA. CDR3 amino acids: CASSLTGDGVEKLFF. As DNA, the CDR3 is TGTGCCAGCAGCTTGACAGGGGATGGTGTAGAAAAACTGTTTTTT.

In DNA form, the CDR3 reads TGTGCCAGCAGTGAAGCGGGGCCAACCCGTCGGTACAATGAGCAGTTCTTC. Translated, it gives CASSEAGPTRRYNEQFF. V and J are TRBV6-1 and TRBJ2-1; D perhaps matches TRBD1 (5 bases). V shed 0 bases and J shed 4 bases, with 16 bases lying between them. Germline CDR1 is MNHNS and CDR2 is SASEGT. CDR3 length equals 17 residues.

The chain is built from TRBV5-4 and TRBJ2-7; 7 bases are shared with TRBD1. CDR1 and CDR2 (germline): SGHNT, YYREEE (reference sequence). The V gene end was trimmed by 3 bases and the J gene end by 5 bases; junction bases not matched to a gene: 5. This CDR3 comprises 13 residues. CDR3 bases: TGTGCCAGCAGCTATAGACAGGGCCACGAGCAGTACTTC. Its translation: CASSYRQGHEQYF. The whole variable domain, remainder taken from reference TRBV5-4 and TRBJ2-7, is ETGVTQSPTHLIKTRGQQVTLRCSSQSGHNTVSWYQQALGQGPQFIFQYYREEENGRGNFPPRFSGLQFPNYSSELNVNALELDDSALYLCASSYRQGHEQYFGPGTRLTVT.

The chain uses TRBV2 and TRBJ1-1; 7 nucleotides match TRBD1. This CDR3 is 13 amino acids long. CDR1 is SNHLY, CDR2 FYNNEI, per germline. V lost 6 bases and J lost 5; bases outside the gene matches: 6. The CDR3 DNA follows: TGTGCCAGCAGCAAGGGGGCAGGGACTGAAGCTTTCTTT. As protein: CASSKGAGTEAFF.

The chain joins TRBV14 to TRBJ1-2; unclear D gene. The length of the CDR3 is 14 residues. Trimming stripped 0 bases from V and 4 bases from J, with 9 bases between. CDR1 SGHDN and CDR2 FVKESK come from the germline V gene. The CDR3 DNA reads as TGTGCCAGCAGCCAAGAGTCCCTCGGCTATGGCTACACCTTC. Its protein is CASSQESLGYGYTF.